Each of the 30 T cell receptor beta chains below was sequenced from the same sample in a study of cytomegalovirus exposure and HLA in healthy donors. PCR amplification relied on 60 Vbeta primers (plus 13 Jbeta primers). The data were produced by immunoSEQ multiplex PCR, yet TCRdb's version contains in-frame clones alone and is incomplete. The profile shows roughly 200,000 clones, about 82% of them singletons. Sequencing was carried out using PBMCs. The receptors originated from a man aged 30 to 39 in good health and CMV-seronegative.

This clone has only one observation. The V call is TRBV18, the J call TRBJ1-2, with 9 bases matching TRBD1. The J segment lost 6 bases and the V segment lost 3 bases, leaving 5 bases of the junction unmatched. Looked up from germline, CDR1 is KGHSH and CDR2 is LQKENI. This CDR3 is built from 14 residues. The CDR3 spells CASSPTTGGDGYTF. The CDR3 bases are TGTGCCAGCTCACCCACGACAGGGGGGGATGGCTACACCTTC.

The chain employs TRBV5-1 and TRBJ2-5, with TRBD2 matching over 11 bases. Looked up from germline, CDR1 is SGHRS and CDR2 is YFSETQ. This CDR3 is built from 16 residues. V dropped 2 bases and J dropped 2; count of bases not matched to a gene: 5. The CDR3: CASSLSSGGGQETQYF. The CDR3 bases are TGCGCCAGCAGCTTAAGTAGCGGGGGGGGACAAGAGACCCAGTACTTC.

The chain joins TRBV19 to TRBJ2-4, with D maybe TRBD2 (5 bases). Germline V lookup: CDR1 LNHDA, CDR2 SQIVND (reference sequence). V was shortened by 3 bases and J by 1 base, with 16 bases between the two germline ends. CDR3 length: 17 amino acids. The CDR3 DNA follows: TGTGCCAGTAGTATGGGCGGGTTTTTAGGGGCCAAAAACATTCAGTACTTC. This gives the protein CASSMGGFLGAKNIQYF.

The V gene is TRBV14, the J gene TRBJ1-2; 7 bases match TRBD1. Germline trimming cut 0 bases from V and 4 bases from J; bases unmatched to any gene: 20. The germline V gene has CDR1 SGHDN and CDR2 FVKESK. The CDR3 loop spans 20 amino acids. CDR3 amino acids: CASSQDIRRQGKSPIYGYTF. DNA for the CDR3: TGTGCCAGCAGCCAAGATATAAGGAGACAGGGCAAATCCCCGATCTATGGCTACACCTTC.

This clone was counted a few times. The genes are TRBV28 and TRBJ1-2, with 9 nucleotides matching TRBD1. With 8 bases clipped from V and 2 bases from J, the junction kept 6 bases outside the gene matches. This CDR3 comprises 14 residues. Germline values: CDR1 MDHEN, CDR2 SYDVKM. CDR3 coding DNA: TGTGCCAGCCTTACAGGGGGCGGAAACTATGGCTACACCTTC. Encoded protein: CASLTGGGNYGYTF.

The chain recombines TRBV2 with TRBJ2-5; 9 bases align to TRBD2. V lost 5 bases to trimming and J lost 2 bases; unmatched junction nucleotides: 15. The germline CDR1 and CDR2 sequences are SNHLY and FYNNEI. The CDR3 runs to 18 residues. CDR3 amino acids: CASSTTAGRGGGQETQYF. In nucleotides, the CDR3 is TGTGCCAGCAGTACTACGGCAGGTCGCGGGGGGGGGCAAGAGACCCAGTACTTC.

V gene TRBV5-1 combines with J gene TRBJ1-6; possibly TRBD1 for D (6 bases). Germline-derived CDR1 and CDR2 are SGHRS and YFSETQ. V was trimmed by 3 bases and J by 7 bases, leaving 11 bases between them. This CDR3 is 14 amino acids long. The CDR3: CASSSGQQNSPLHF. CDR3 DNA sequence: TGCGCCAGCAGCTCAGGACAGCAGAATTCACCCCTCCACTTT.

The chain recombines TRBV5-1 with TRBJ2-5; possibly TRBD2 for D (6 bases). The CDR3 loop spans 15 amino acids. The ends were cut back, 4 bases at V and 4 bases at J, with 17 bases in the middle. Germline V CDR1 and CDR2: SGHRS, YFSETQ. Here the CDR3 DNA reads TGCGCCAGCAGCAATAGCGCTCTGGAGGGAGAGACCCAGTACTTC. Translated, it gives CASSNSALEGETQYF.

This clone was found once. The chain uses TRBV28 and TRBJ2-7; 10 bases line up with TRBD2. The germline CDR1 and CDR2 sequences are MDHEN and SYDVKM. The CDR3 runs to 14 residues. Trimming took 6 bases from V and 3 from J; bases not matched to a gene: 5. For the CDR3, the DNA is TGTGCCAGCAGCCCTAGCGGGGGTCGCTACGAGCAGTACTTC. It translates to CASSPSGGRYEQYF.

The CDR3: CAISDGTGSYEQYF. In DNA, the CDR3 is TGTGCCATCAGTGACGGGACAGGGTCCTACGAGCAGTACTTC. This sequence joins TRBV10-3 and TRBJ2-5; TRBD1 matches 9 bases. The end of the DNA aligns better with TRBJ2-7, so the J call may be wrong. Germline values: CDR1 ENHRY, CDR2 SYGVKD. The CDR3 covers 14 residues.

This chain connects TRBV6-6 to TRBJ1-3, with a tentative D call TRBD1 (6 bases). Germline V gene sequence: CDR1 MNHNY, CDR2 SVGAGI (reference sequence). V was pared by 7 bases and J by 8 bases, with 24 bases between. The CDR3 runs 16 residues. The CDR3 nucleotides are TGTGCCAGCATCGACGGGACATCCGGGAACGGGCACACCATATATTTT. Translating it yields CASIDGTSGNGHTIYF.

The V gene is TRBV5-1, the J gene TRBJ1-6, with no clear D. Per germline, CDR1 SGHRS and CDR2 YFSETQ. CDR3 size: 14 residues. V was pared by 4 bases and J by 5 bases, with 10 bases between. The CDR3 reads CASSPTGDNSPLHF. CDR3 coding DNA: TGCGCCAGCAGCCCCACCGGGGATAATTCACCCCTCCACTTT.

The rearrangement links TRBV5-1 to TRBJ1-1, with 10 bases that match TRBD1. Germline loops: CDR1 SGHRS, CDR2 YFSETQ. CDR3 length equals 17 residues. V was clipped by 4 bases and J by 4 bases; unmatched bases: 13. CDR3 loop: CASSPDRGLLRGTEAFF. CDR3 sequence (DNA): TGCGCCAGCAGCCCTGACAGGGGGCTACTAAGGGGCACTGAAGCTTTCTTT.

This chain connects TRBV6-1 to TRBJ1-1; tentatively, D is TRBD1 (5 bases). V lost 6 bases to trimming and J lost 0 bases, with 8 bases between them. The CDR3 is 13 amino acids. The germline V gene has CDR1 MNHNS and CDR2 SASEGT. The CDR3 loop is CASRTDMNTEAFF. For the CDR3, the DNA is TGTGCCAGCAGAACGGACATGAACACTGAAGCTTTCTTT.

This chain joins TRBV19 and TRBJ1-6, with D unclear. The germline gives CDR1 LNHDA, CDR2 SQIVND (reference sequence). Trimming cost V 7 bases and J 7 bases, with 17 bases left between them. CDR3 length equals 15 residues. The CDR3 nucleotides read TGTGCCAGTACTAGCGACGTGGTGGGGAATTCACCCCTCCACTTT. Encoded protein: CASTSDVVGNSPLHF.

The J gene is TRBJ2-3, the V gene TRBV27; 7 positions agree with TRBD2. V shed 7 bases and J 4 bases; nucleotides not matched to a gene: 14. This CDR3 comprises 16 residues. CDR1 is MNHEY and CDR2 is SMNVEV in the germline V gene (reference sequence). CDR3 amino acids: CASTKRGGGYSDTQYF. Written as DNA, the CDR3 is TGTGCCAGCACCAAGCGGGGCGGCGGGTATTCAGATACGCAGTATTTT.

In this sample, this clone turned up once. V is TRBV5-1 and J is TRBJ2-3; weak D call: TRBD2 (6 bases). The CDR3 is 16 residues long. Germline loops: CDR1 SGHRS, CDR2 YFSETQ. V dropped 4 bases and J dropped 0 bases, with 15 bases sitting between them. CDR3 sequence reads: CASSPGISGSTDTQYF. The CDR3 nucleotides read TGCGCCAGCAGCCCCGGTATAAGCGGGAGCACAGATACGCAGTATTTT.

The rearrangement links TRBV19 to TRBJ1-5; D call uncertain. Per the germline V gene, CDR1 is LNHDA and CDR2 is SQIVND (reference sequence). CDR3 size: 15 residues. Trimming removed 10 bases from V and 1 base from J, with 17 bases in between. CDR3 residues: CATDGGVGSNQPQHF. CDR3 nucleotides: TGTGCCACCGACGGCGGGGTGGGCAGCAATCAGCCCCAGCATTTT.

This clone was observed a single time. The chain couples TRBV4-1 to TRBJ2-7; possible D gene TRBD2, 6 bases. The germline CDR1 and CDR2 sequences are MGHRA and YSYEKL. CDR3 size: 15 residues. The ends were cut back, 4 bases at V and 2 bases at J, with 15 bases in the middle. The CDR3 loop reads CASSPSLRETYEQYF. CDR3 DNA sequence: TGCGCCAGCAGCCCCTCCCTGCGGGAAACCTACGAGCAGTACTTC.

The gene calls are TRBV19 and TRBJ2-2; possibly TRBD1 for D (5 bases). The germline V and J ends were trimmed by 9 bases and 7 bases, with 15 bases remaining between them. The CDR3 is 13 residues long. Germline V gene data show CDR1 as LNHDA and CDR2 as SQIVND (reference sequence). The CDR3, as DNA: TGTGCCAGCCCGAAAGGGGTGGGCGGGGAGCTGTTTTTT. Translating gives CASPKGVGGELFF.

V gene TRBV7-9 combines with J gene TRBJ2-7, with TRBD2 identical over 14 bases. Germline V gene sequence: CDR1 SEHNR, CDR2 FQNEAQ (reference sequence). The CDR3 length is 18 residues. J was trimmed by 3 bases and V by 5 bases; bases with no gene match: 12. The CDR3 DNA reads as TGTGCCAGCAGCCCCACCCTTAGACTAGCGGGGGGGGACTACGAGCAGTACTTC. Protein: CASSPTLRLAGGDYEQYF.

The V call is TRBV6-6, the J call TRBJ1-2, with 8 bases fitting TRBD1. The CDR3 runs to 16 residues. CDR1 and CDR2 from the germline V gene are MNHNY and SVGAGI (reference sequence). The junction had 12 bases not matched to a gene; V was cut back by 7 bases and J by 2 bases. CDR3 protein: CASTETDRGKNYGYTF. CDR3 nucleotide sequence: TGTGCCAGCACCGAAACCGACAGGGGAAAAAACTATGGCTACACCTTC.

The table lists this clone with a few counts. This sequence joins TRBV19 and TRBJ2-1; D gene ambiguous. The CDR3 runs 15 residues. CDR1 and CDR2 (germline): LNHDA, SQIVND (reference sequence). V lost 3 bases to trimming and J lost 13 bases, with 22 bases between them. CDR3 residues: CASSISSLGYSLQFF. The CDR3 bases are TGTGCCAGTAGTATTTCCTCACTTGGGTACAGCCTACAGTTCTTC.

This rearrangement joins TRBV19 to TRBJ2-7, with D possibly TRBD2 on 7 matching bases. Trimming left V 3 bases short and J 2 bases short, with 11 bases between. Germline V gene lookup returns CDR1 LNHDA and CDR2 SQIVND (reference sequence). CDR3 length: 14 residues. CDR3 DNA: TGTGCCAGTAGTATCAGAGGGGGGGCCTACGAGCAGTACTTC. Translated: CASSIRGGAYEQYF.

This clone appeared a few times. V is TRBV7-2 and J is TRBJ2-3; 7 positions match TRBD2. This CDR3 is built from 16 residues. Per germline, CDR1 SGHTA and CDR2 FQGNSA. V lost 5 bases, J lost 6 bases, and 14 bases stayed unmatched. In DNA form, the CDR3 reads TGTGCCAGCAGCCTCCACGGGGCGGGGGAGGGTGATACGCAGTATTTT. Protein sequence: CASSLHGAGEGDTQYF.

The chain combines TRBV7-9 with TRBJ1-2; D is perhaps TRBD1 (5 bases). Trimming took 4 bases from V and 8 from J, leaving 14 bases between them. Germline V gene lookup returns CDR1 SEHNR and CDR2 FQNEAQ (reference sequence). This CDR3 has 13 residues. Written as DNA, the CDR3 is TGTGCCAGCAGCTCGAAAGGGACTAACGGCTACACCTTC. Translating it yields CASSSKGTNGYTF.

This clone was recorded once. Germline and junction disagree at one end, which may indicate a read error. The CDR3 DNA reads as TGTTCCAGCAGCTATGCCGGGACAAGGAACACTGAAGCTTTCTTT. Residues: CSSSYAGTRNTEAFF. The rearrangement links TRBV7-9 to TRBJ1-1; a weak D match, TRBD1 (6 bases). CDR1 SEHNR and CDR2 FQNEAQ come from the germline V gene (reference sequence). The CDR3 sequence is 15 residues long.

The gene calls are TRBV4-1 and TRBJ1-5; D remains ambiguous. The CDR3 spans 17 residues. V gave up 0 bases and J gave up 2 bases, with 14 bases separating them. From germline, CDR1 is MGHRA and CDR2 YSYEKL. CDR3 bases: TGCGCCAGCAGCCAAGATGGGGAGACACTGGGCAATCAGCCCCAGCATTTT. Residues: CASSQDGETLGNQPQHF.

In the case of this clone: This sample includes further DNA sequences coding for the same CDR3. The gene calls are TRBV18 and TRBJ1-2; a possible D gene is TRBD1 (6 bases). The CDR3 loop spans 13 amino acids. V dropped 6 bases and J dropped 2 bases, with 10 bases sitting between them. CDR1 and CDR2 (germline): KGHSH, LQKENI. In nucleotides, the CDR3 is TGTGCCAGCTCCCCTGACAGGAACTATGGCTACACCTTC. Encoded protein: CASSPDRNYGYTF. Supplemented by reference TRBV18 and TRBJ1-2, the full variable domain reads NAGVMQNPRHLVRRRGQEARLRCSPMKGHSHVYWYRQLPEEGLKFMVYLQKENIIDESGMPKERFSAEFPKEGPSILRIQQVVRGDSAAYFCASSPDRNYGYTFGSGTRLTVV.

The chain carries TRBV4-3 and TRBJ2-5; 9 bases match TRBD2. J lost 2 bases, V lost 0 bases, and 10 bases had no gene match. This CDR3 has 18 residues. The V gene's germline CDR1 is LGHNA and CDR2 YSLEER. CDR3 protein: CASSQDAVLSGGQETQYF. The CDR3 bases are TGCGCCAGCAGCCAAGATGCAGTCTTGAGCGGGGGGCAAGAGACCCAGTACTTC.